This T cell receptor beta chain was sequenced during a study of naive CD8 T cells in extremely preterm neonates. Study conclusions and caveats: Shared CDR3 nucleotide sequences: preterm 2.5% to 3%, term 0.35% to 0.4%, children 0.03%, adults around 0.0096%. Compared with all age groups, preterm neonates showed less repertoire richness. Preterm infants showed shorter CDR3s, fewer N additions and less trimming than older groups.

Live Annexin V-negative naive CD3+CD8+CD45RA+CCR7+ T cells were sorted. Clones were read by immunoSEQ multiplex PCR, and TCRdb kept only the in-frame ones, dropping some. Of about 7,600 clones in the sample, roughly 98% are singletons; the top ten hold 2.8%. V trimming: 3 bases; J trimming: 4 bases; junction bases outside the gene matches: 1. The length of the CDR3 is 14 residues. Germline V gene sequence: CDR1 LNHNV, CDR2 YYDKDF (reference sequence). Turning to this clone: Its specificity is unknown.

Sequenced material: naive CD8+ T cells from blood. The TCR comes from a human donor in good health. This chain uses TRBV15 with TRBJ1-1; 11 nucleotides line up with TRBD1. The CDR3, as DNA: TGTGCCACCAGCAGGGGACAGGGGGGCACTGAAGCTTTCTTT. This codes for CATSRGQGGTEAFF.